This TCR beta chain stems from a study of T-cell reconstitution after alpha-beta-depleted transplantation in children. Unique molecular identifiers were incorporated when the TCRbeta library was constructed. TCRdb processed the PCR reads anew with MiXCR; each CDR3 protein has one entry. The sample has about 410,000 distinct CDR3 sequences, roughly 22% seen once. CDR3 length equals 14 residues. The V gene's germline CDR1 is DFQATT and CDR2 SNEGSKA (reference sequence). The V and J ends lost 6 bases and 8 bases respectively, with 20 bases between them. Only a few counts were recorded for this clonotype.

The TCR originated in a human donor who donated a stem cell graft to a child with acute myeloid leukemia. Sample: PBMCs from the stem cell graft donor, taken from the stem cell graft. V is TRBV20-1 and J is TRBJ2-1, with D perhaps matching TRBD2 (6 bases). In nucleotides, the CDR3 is TGCAGTGCCACCCGACGGGACTTTCGTGATGAGCAGTTCTTC. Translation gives CSATRRDFRDEQFF.